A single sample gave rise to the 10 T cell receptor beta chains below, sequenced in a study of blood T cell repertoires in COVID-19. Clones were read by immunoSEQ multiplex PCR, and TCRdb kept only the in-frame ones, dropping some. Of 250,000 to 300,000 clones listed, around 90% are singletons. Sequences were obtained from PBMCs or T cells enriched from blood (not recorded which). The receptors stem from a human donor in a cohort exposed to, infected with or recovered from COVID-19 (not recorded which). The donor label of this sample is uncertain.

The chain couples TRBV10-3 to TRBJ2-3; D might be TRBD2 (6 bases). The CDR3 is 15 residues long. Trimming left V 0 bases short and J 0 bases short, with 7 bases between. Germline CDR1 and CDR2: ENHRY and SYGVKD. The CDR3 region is CAISESRGSTDTQYF. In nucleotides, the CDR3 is TGTGCCATCAGTGAGTCGCGGGGTAGCACAGATACGCAGTATTTT.

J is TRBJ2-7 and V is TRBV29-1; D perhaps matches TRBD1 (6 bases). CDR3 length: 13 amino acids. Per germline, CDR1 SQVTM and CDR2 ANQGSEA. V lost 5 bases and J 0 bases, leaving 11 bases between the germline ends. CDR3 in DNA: TGCAGCGTTCGCAGGGGCGACTCCTACGAGCAGTACTTC. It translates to CSVRRGDSYEQYF.

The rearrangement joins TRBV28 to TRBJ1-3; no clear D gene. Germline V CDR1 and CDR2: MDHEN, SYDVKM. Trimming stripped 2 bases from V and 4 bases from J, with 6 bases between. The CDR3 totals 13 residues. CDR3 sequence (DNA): TGTGCCAGCAGTTTAGGAGGGGGAAACACCATATATTTT. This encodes CASSLGGGNTIYF.

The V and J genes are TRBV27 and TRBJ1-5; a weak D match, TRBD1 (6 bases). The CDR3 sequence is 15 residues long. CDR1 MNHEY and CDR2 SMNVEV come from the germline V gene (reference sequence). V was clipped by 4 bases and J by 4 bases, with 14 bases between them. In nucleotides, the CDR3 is TGTGCCAGCAGTTATGTAGGGGGGGCTAATCAGCCCCAGCATTTT. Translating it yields CASSYVGGANQPQHF.

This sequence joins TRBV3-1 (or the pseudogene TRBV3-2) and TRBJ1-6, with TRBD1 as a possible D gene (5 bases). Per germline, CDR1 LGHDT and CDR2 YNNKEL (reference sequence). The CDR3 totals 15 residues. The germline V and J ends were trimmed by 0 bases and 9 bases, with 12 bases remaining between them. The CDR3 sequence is CASSQEWERGSPLHF. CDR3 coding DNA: TGTGCCAGCAGCCAAGAGTGGGAAAGGGGTTCACCCCTCCACTTT.

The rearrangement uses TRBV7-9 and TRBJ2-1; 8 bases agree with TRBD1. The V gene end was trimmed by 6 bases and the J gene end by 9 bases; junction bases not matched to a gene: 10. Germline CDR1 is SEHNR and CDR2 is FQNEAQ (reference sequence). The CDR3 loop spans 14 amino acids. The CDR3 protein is CASSSWTGWGEQFF. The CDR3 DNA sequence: TGTGCCAGCAGTTCCTGGACAGGGTGGGGTGAGCAGTTCTTC.

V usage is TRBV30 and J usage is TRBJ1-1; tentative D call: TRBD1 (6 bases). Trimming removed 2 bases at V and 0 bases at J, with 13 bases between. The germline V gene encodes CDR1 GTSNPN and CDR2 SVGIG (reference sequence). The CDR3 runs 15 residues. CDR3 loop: CAWSLVRTVNTEAFF. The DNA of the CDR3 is TGTGCCTGGAGTTTAGTCAGGACAGTGAACACTGAAGCTTTCTTT.

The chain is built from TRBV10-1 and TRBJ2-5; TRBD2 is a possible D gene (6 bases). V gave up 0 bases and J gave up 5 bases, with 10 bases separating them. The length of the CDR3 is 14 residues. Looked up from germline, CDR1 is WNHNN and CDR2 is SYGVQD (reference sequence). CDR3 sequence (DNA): TGCGCCAGCAGTGAGTCGTACCTAGCGGAGACCCAGTACTTC. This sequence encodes CASSESYLAETQYF.

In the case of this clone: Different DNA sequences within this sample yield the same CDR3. The CDR3 loop reads CASSPPSTDTQYF. The CDR3 nucleotides read TGTGCCAGCTCACCCCCTAGCACAGATACGCAGTATTTT. The chain joins TRBV18 to TRBJ2-3; D unresolved. Germline CDR1 is KGHSH and CDR2 is LQKENI. V was pared by 3 bases and J by 0 bases, with 4 bases between. The CDR3 is 13 residues long.

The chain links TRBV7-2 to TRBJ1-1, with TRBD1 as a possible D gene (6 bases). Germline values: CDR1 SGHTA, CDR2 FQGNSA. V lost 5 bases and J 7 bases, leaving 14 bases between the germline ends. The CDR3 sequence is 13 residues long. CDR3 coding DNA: TGTGCCAGCAGCCCTCACAGGGAGGGTGAAGCTTTCTTT. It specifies CASSPHREGEAFF.